This T cell receptor beta chain is from a study of blood T cell repertoires in COVID-19. On the study more broadly: The samples span acute and convalescent COVID-19 from the United States, Italy and Spain.

Assay: immunoSEQ multiplex PCR; the TCRdb copy retains only in-frame clones and omits some. The sample lists some 50,000 clones; approximately 80% were seen once. The V gene end was trimmed by 4 bases and the J gene end by 9 bases; junction bases not matched to a gene: 8. This CDR3 region has 13 residues. Germline loops: CDR1 LNHDA, CDR2 SQIVND (reference sequence). Sequenced input: peripheral blood. The chain employs TRBV19 and TRBJ2-7, with 8 nucleotides matching TRBD1. This TCR derives from a human donor with active or convalescent COVID-19. The donor label of this sample is uncertain. The CDR3 nucleotides are TGTGCCAGTAGTACGACAGGGGAAGGCCCGCAGTACTTC. Residues: CASSTTGEGPQYF.